Shown below are 8 T cell receptor beta chains from a single sample sequenced in a study of cytomegalovirus exposure and HLA in healthy donors. PCR employed 60 Vbeta and 13 Jbeta primers. Generated by immunoSEQ multiplex PCR, the TCRdb table keeps only in-frame clones and is missing some. The repertoire has about 150,000 clones, around 77% of them found once; the top ten carry 1%. Sequencing was done on a sample of PBMCs. The receptors were gathered from a woman aged 45-59 years in good health and CMV-seropositive.

There are a few counts of this clone. The chain combines TRBV30 with TRBJ2-1; 15 bases match TRBD2. The germline V gene encodes CDR1 GTSNPN and CDR2 SVGIG (reference sequence). Losses at the gene ends were 2 bases for V and 8 bases for J; bases not matched to a gene: 10. CDR3 length: 17 amino acids. CDR3 sequence: CAWSPRTSGRAGHEQFF. The DNA of the CDR3 is TGTGCCTGGAGTCCCCGGACTAGCGGGAGGGCCGGGCATGAGCAGTTCTTC.

V usage is TRBV10-3 and J usage is TRBJ1-4; TRBD1 might be the D (5 bases). Per germline, CDR1 ENHRY and CDR2 SYGVKD. The CDR3 contains 15 residues. Trimming stripped 5 bases from V and 2 bases from J, with 12 bases between. The CDR3 loop is CAISQDSATNEKLFF. For the CDR3, the DNA is TGTGCCATCAGTCAAGACAGCGCGACTAATGAAAAACTGTTTTTT.

The genes are TRBV5-8 and TRBJ2-7; 7 bases are a match to TRBD1. CDR3 length equals 15 residues. V dropped 0 bases and J dropped 2; count of bases not matched to a gene: 5. The germline V gene has CDR1 SGHTS and CDR2 YDEGEE. The CDR3 sequence: CASSLGADRTYEQYF. As DNA, the CDR3 is TGTGCCAGCAGCTTGGGTGCGGACAGGACCTACGAGCAGTACTTC.

The chain is built from TRBV28 and TRBJ1-1; maybe TRBD1 (5 bases). The germline V gene encodes CDR1 MDHEN and CDR2 SYDVKM. V was clipped by 6 bases and J by 1 base, with 9 bases between them. This CDR3 comprises 13 residues. In nucleotides, the CDR3 is TGTGCCAGCAGGTCAACAGGGAACACTGAAGCTTTCTTT. Encoded protein: CASRSTGNTEAFF.

Comment on this clone: Other DNA sequences from this sample encode an identical CDR3 as well. CDR3 sequence (DNA): TGTGCCAGCAGTCAGGACATCGGATCCTACAATGAGCAGTTCTTC. Translation gives CASSQDIGSYNEQFF. The V call is TRBV2, the J call TRBJ2-1; D is perhaps TRBD1 (5 bases). With 5 bases removed from V and 1 base from J, the gap between germline ends came to 12 bases. CDR1 SNHLY and CDR2 FYNNEI come from the germline V gene. CDR3 size: 15 residues.

The chain carries TRBV9 and TRBJ2-1, with 7 nucleotides matching TRBD1. Germline V gene lookup returns CDR1 SGDLS and CDR2 YYNGEE. The CDR3 covers 15 residues. V dropped 0 bases and J dropped 6; count of bases not matched to a gene: 6. This CDR3 is CASSVVGGQANEQFF. CDR3 nucleotide sequence: TGTGCCAGCAGCGTAGTAGGTGGACAGGCCAATGAGCAGTTCTTC.

The rearrangement joins TRBV18 to TRBJ2-3; 10 bases are shared with TRBD2. Per germline, CDR1 KGHSH and CDR2 LQKENI. Trimming removed 6 bases from V and 4 bases from J; junction bases left unmatched: 10. The length of the CDR3 is 16 residues. The CDR3 reads CASSPARAGGSDTQYF. The CDR3 region has the DNA TGTGCCAGCTCCCCCGCCCGAGCGGGAGGGTCAGATACGCAGTATTTT.

The chain joins TRBV6-5 to TRBJ1-6, with a tentative D call TRBD1 (6 bases). The V end was cut by 3 bases, the J end by 1 base, with 10 bases between. Germline V CDR1 and CDR2: MNHEY, SVGAGI. This CDR3 region has 16 residues. The CDR3 DNA sequence: TGTGCCAGCAGTTATCAACAGGGATCCTATAATTCACCCCTCCACTTT. This translates into CASSYQQGSYNSPLHF.